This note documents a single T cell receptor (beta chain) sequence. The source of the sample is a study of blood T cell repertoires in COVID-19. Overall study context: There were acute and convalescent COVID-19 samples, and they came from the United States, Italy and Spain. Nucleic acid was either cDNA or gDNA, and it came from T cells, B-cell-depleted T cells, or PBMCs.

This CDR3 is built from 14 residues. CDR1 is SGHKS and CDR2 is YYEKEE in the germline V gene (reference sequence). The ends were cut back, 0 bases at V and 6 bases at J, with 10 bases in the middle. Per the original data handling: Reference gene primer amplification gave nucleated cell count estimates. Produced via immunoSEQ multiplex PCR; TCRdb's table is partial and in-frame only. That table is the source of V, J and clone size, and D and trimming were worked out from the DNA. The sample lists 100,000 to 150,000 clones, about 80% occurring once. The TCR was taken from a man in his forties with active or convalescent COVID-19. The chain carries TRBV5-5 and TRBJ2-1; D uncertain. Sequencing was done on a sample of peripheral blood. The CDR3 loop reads CASSLEDVGNEQFF. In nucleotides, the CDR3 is TGTGCCAGCAGCTTGGAAGATGTCGGCAATGAGCAGTTCTTC.